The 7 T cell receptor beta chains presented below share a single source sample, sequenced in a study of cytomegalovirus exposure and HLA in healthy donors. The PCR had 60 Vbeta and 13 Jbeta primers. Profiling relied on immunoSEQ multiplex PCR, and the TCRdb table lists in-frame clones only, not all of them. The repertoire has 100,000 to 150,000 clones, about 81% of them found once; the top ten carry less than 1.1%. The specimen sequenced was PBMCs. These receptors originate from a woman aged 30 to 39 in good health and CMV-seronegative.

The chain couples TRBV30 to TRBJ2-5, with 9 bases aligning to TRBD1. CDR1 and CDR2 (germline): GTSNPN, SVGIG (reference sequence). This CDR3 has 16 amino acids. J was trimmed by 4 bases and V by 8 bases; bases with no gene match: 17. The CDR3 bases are TGTGCCCAATCCCCGGGACAGGGATCCCCAGGAGAGACCCAGTACTTC. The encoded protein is CAQSPGQGSPGETQYF.

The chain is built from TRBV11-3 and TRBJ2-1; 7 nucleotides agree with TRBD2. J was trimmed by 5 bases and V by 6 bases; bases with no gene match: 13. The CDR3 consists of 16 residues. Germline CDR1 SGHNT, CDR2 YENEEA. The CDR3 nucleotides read TGTGCCAGCAGTCTCGATAGCGGGCGGCGCAACAATGAGCAGTTCTTC. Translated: CASSLDSGRRNNEQFF.

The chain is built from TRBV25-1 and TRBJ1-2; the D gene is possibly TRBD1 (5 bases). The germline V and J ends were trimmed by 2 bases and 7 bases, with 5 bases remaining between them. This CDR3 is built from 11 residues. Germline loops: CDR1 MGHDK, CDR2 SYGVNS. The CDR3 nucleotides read TGTGCCAGCAGTGAAAGGGGTGGCTACACCTTC. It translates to CASSERGGYTF.

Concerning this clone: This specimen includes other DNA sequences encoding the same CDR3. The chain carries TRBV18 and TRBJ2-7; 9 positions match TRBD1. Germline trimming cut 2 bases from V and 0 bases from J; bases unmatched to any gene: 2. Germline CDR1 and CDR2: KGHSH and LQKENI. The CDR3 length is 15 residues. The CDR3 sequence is CASSPGTGSSYEQYF. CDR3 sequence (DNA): TGTGCCAGCTCACCAGGGACAGGGAGCTCCTACGAGCAGTACTTC.

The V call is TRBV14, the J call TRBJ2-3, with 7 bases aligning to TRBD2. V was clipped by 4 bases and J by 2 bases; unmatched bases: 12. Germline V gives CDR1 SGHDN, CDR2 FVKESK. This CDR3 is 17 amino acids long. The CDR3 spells CASSLKRAGDNTDTQYF. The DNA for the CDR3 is TGTGCCAGCAGCCTGAAAAGGGCGGGGGATAACACAGATACGCAGTATTTT. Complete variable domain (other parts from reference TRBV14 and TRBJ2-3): EAGVTQFPSHSVIEKGQTVTLRCDPISGHDNLYWYRRVMGKEIKFLLHFVKESKQDESGMPNNRFLAERTGGTYSTLKVQPAELEDSGVYFCASSLKRAGDNTDTQYFGPGTRLTVL.

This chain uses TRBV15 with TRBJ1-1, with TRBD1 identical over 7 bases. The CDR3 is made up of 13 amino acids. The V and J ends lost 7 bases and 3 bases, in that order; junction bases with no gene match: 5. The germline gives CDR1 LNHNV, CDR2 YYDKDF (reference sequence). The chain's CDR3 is CATTIRGYTEAFF. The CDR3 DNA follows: TGTGCCACCACAATCAGGGGGTACACTGAAGCTTTCTTT. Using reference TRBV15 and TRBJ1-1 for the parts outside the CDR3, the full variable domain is DAMVIQNPRYQVTQFGKPVTLSCSQTLNHNVMYWYQQKSSQAPKLLFHYYDKDFNNEADTPDNFQSRRPNTSFCFLDIRSPGLGDTAMYLCATTIRGYTEAFFGQGTRLTVV.

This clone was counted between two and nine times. The CDR3 region has the DNA TGCGCCAGCAGCCAAGATCCCGGACAGAACTACAATGAGCAGTTCTTC. Its protein product is CASSQDPGQNYNEQFF. The chain couples TRBV4-1 to TRBJ2-1, with D perhaps TRBD1 (6 bases). The V and J ends lost 0 bases and 3 bases respectively, with 12 bases between them. The CDR3 has 16 residues. The germline gives CDR1 MGHRA, CDR2 YSYEKL.